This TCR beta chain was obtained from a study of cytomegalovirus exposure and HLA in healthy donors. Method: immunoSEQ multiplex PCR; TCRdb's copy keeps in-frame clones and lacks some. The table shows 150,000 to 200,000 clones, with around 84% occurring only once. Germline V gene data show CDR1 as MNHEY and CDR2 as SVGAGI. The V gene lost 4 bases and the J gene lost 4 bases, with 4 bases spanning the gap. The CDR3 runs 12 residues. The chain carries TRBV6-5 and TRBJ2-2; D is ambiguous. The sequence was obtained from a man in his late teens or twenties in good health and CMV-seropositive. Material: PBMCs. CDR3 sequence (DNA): TGTGCCAGCAGTTTATCCACCGGGGAGCTGTTTTTT. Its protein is CASSLSTGELFF.